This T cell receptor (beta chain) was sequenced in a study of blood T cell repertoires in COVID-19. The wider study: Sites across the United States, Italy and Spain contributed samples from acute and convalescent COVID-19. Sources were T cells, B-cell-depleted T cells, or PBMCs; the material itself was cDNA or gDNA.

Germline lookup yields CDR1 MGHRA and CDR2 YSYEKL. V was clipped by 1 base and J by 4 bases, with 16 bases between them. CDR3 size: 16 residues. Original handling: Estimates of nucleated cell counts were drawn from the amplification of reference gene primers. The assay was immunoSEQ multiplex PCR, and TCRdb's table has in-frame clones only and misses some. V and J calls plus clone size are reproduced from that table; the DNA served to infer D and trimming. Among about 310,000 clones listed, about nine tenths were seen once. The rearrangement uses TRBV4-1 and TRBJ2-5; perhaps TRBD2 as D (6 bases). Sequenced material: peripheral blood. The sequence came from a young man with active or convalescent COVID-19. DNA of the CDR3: TGCGCCAGCAGCCAAGTGGTGGCAGTGGGGGGAGAGACCCAGTACTTC. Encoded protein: CASSQVVAVGGETQYF.